This TCR beta chain was identified during a study of OX40 agonist ivuxolimab in advanced cancers. Study findings and constraints: Among some nonresponders, normalized T-cell clonal expansion was also low. The CD4+ and CD8+ T cells in the blood had expanded clonally by week 6 at 0.1 to 3.0 mg/kg. Expanded peripheral T cell antigen specificity was not determined.

The assay was immunoSEQ multiplex PCR, and TCRdb's table has in-frame clones only and misses some. In the table there are some 98,000 clones, roughly 84% of which are singletons. To note about this clone: Its antigen is currently unknown.

Germline V gives CDR1 KGHSH, CDR2 LQKENI. Trimming took 3 bases from V and 3 from J, leaving 5 bases between them. CDR3 size: 13 residues. The chain is built from TRBV18 and TRBJ1-4, with D hard to call. The sequencing here drew on CD4+ or CD8+ T cells sorted from blood, taken in a trial of the OX40 agonist ivuxolimab. This TCR derives from an adult with an advanced solid tumor such as melanoma, head and neck, liver or kidney cancer. CDR3 amino acids: CASSPLANEKLFF. The DNA of the CDR3 is TGTGCCAGCTCACCCCTAGCTAATGAAAAACTGTTTTTT.